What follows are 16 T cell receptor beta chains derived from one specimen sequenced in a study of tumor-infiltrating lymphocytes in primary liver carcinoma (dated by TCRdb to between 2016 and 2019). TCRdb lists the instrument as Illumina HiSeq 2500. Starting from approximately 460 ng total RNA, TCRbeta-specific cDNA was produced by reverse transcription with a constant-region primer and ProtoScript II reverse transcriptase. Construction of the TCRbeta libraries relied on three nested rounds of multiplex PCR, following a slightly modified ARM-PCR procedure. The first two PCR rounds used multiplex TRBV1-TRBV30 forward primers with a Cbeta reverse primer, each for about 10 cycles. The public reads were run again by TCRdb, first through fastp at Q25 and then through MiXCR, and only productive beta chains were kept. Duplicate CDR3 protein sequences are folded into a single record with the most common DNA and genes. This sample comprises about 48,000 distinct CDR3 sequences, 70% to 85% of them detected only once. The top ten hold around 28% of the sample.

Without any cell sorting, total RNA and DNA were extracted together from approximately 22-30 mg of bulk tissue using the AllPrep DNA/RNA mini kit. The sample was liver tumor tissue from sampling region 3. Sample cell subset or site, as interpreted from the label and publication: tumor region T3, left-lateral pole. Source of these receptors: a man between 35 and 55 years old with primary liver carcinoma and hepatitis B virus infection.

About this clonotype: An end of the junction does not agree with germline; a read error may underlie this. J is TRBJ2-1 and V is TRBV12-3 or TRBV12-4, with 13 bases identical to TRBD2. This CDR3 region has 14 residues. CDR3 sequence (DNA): TGTGCCAGCGGCCGGACTAGCGGGAGCAATGACCAGTTCTTC. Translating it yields CASGRTSGSNDQFF.

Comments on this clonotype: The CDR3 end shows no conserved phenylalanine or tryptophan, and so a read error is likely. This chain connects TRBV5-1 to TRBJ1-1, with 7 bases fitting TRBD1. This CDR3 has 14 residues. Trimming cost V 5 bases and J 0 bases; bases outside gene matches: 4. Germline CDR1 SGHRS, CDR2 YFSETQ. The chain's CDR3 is CASRETGMNTEAFL. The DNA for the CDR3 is TGCGCCAGCAGGGAGACAGGGATGAACACTGAAGCTTTCTTG.

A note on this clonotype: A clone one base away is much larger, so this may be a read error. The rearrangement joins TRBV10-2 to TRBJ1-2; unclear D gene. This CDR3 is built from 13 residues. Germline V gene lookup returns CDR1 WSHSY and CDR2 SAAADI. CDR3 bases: TGCGCCGGCAGCAGGTCTCTGGACCATGGCTACACCTTC. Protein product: CAGSRSLDHGYTF.

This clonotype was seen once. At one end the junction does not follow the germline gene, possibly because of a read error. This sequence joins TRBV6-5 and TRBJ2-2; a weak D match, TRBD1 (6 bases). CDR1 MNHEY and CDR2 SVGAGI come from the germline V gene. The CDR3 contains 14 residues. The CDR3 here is CASSYWVGAGEMFF. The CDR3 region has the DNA TGTGCCAGCAGTTACTGGGTGGGGGCCGGGGAGATGTTTTTT.

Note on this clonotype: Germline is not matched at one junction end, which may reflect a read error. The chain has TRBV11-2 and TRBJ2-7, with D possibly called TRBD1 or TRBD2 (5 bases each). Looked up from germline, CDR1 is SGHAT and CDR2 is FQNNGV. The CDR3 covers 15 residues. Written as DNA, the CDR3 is TGCGTCAGCAGCTCTACATGGGGCCGGAGGTACGAGCAGTACTTC. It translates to CVSSSTWGRRYEQYF.

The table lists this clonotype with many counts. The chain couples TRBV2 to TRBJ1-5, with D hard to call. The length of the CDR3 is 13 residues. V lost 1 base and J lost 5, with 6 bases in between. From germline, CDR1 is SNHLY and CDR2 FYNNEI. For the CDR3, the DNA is TGTGCCAGCAGTGAAGACCAGGATCAGCCCCAGCATTTT. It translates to CASSEDQDQPQHF.

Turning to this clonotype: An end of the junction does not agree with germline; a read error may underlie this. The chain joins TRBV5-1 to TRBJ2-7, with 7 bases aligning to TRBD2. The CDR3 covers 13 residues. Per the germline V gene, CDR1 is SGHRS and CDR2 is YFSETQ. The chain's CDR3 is CVSREGSTYEQYF. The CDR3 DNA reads TGTGTCAGCAGGGAGGGGAGCACCTACGAGCAGTACTTC.

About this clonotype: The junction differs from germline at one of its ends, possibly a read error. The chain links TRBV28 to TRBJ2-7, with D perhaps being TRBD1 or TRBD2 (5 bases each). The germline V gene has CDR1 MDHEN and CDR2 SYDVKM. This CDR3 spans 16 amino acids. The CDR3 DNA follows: TGTACCAGCAGTTCCCCCGGTGGGAAGGGACGGTGCGAGCAGTACTTC. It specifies CTSSSPGGKGRCEQYF.

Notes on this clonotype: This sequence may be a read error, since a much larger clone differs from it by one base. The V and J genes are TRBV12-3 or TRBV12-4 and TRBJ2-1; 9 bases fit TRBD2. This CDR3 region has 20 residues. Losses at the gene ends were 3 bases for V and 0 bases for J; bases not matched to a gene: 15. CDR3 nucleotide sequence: TGTGCCAGCAGTTTTCCGGGACTAGCAAGACGCACCAGCTCCTACAATGAGCAGTTCTTC. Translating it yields CASSFPGLARRTSSYNEQFF.

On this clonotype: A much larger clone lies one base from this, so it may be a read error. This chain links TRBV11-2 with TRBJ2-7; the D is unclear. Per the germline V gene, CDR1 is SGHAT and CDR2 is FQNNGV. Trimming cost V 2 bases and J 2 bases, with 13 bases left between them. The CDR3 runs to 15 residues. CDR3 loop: CASSLSREATYEQYF. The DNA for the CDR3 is TGTGCCAGCAGCTTAAGTCGAGAGGCGACCTACGAGCAGTACTTC.

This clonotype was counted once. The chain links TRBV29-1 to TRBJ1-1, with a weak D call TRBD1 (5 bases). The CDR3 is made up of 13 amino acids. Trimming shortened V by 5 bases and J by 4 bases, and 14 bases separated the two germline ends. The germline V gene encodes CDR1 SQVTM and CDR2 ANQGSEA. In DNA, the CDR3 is TGCAGCGTTCGACAGACCCTGAGCACTGAAGCTTTCTTT. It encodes CSVRQTLSTEAFF.

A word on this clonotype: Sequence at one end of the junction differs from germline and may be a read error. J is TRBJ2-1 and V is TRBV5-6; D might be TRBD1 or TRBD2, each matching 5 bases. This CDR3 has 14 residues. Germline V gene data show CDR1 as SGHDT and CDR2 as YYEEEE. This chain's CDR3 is CAGRFGAVGSEQFF. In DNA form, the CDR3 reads TGTGCCGGCAGATTCGGGGCGGTGGGCAGTGAGCAGTTCTTC.

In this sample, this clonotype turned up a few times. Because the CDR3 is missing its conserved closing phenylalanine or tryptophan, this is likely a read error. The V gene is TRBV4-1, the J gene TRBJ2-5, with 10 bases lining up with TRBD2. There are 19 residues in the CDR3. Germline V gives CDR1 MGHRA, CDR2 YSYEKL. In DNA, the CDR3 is TGTGCCAGCAGCCCAGGCTGGATGCTAGCGGGAGAGGCGAAAGAGACCCAGTACCTC. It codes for CASSPGWMLAGEAKETQYL.

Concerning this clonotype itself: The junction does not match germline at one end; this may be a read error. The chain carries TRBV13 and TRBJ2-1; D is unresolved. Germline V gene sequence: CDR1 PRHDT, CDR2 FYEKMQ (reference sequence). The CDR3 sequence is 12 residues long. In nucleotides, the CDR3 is TGTGCTAGCAGCTTTGGTGTCAATGAGCGGTTCTTC. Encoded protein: CASSFGVNERFF.

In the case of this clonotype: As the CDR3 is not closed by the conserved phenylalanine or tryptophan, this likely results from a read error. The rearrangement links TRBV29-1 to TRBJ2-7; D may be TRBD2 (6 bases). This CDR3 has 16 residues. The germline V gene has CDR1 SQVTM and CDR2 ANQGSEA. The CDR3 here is CGVDGHSGLTGAEQYL. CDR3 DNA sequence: TGCGGCGTTGATGGACATAGTGGACTAACGGGAGCCGAGCAGTACTTG.

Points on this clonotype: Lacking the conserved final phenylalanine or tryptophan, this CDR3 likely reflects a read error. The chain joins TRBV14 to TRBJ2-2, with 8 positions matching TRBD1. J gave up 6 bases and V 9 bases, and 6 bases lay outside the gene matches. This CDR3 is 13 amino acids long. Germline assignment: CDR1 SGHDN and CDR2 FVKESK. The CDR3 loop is CARATTGAGELFL. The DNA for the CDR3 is TGTGCCAGGGCGACGACAGGGGCCGGGGAGCTGTTTCTT.